Presented here are 22 T cell receptor beta chains from one specimen sequenced in a study of technical replicates of blood from a handful of donors. The repertoire was sequenced with immunoSEQ multiplex PCR; TCRdb's copy has only in-frame clones and lacks some. The sample consists of roughly 60,000 clones, 80% to 95% of them appearing once. The sequencing sample was made of PBMCs. These receptor sequences come from a human donor in good health. Some clones in this sample may be carry-over from other donors' samples.

This chain joins TRBV6-1 and TRBJ2-5; 7 positions match TRBD2. J gave up 3 bases and V 8 bases, and 9 bases lay outside the gene matches. The germline gives CDR1 MNHNS, CDR2 SASEGT. The CDR3 loop spans 14 amino acids. The CDR3 bases are TGTGCCAGCCTACAAAGCGGGAAGAAAGAGACCCAGTACTTC. Translated, it gives CASLQSGKKETQYF.

The V gene is TRBV7-3, the J gene TRBJ2-3; D might be TRBD2 (6 bases). CDR3 length equals 16 residues. Trimming cost V 4 bases and J 4 bases, with 18 bases left between them. Germline CDR1 and CDR2: SGHTA and FQGTGA. The CDR3 region is CASSSSTRGGADTQYF. The DNA for the CDR3 is TGTGCCAGCAGCTCCTCGACTAGAGGAGGTGCAGATACGCAGTATTTT. Full variable domain (missing parts from reference TRBV7-3 and TRBJ2-3): GAGVSQTPSNKVTEKGKYVELRCDPISGHTALYWYRQSLGQGPEFLIYFQGTGAADDSGLPNDRFFAVRPEGSVSTLKIQRTERGDSAVYLCASSSSTRGGADTQYFGPGTRLTVL.

This chain joins TRBV5-1 and TRBJ2-3; TRBD2 aligns across 8 bases. The CDR3 spans 15 residues. The germline gives CDR1 SGHRS, CDR2 YFSETQ. The V segment lost 4 bases and the J segment 4 bases; nucleotides outside the gene matches: 8. CDR3 sequence reads: CASSLSGLEADTQYF. The CDR3, as DNA: TGCGCCAGCAGCCTGTCGGGACTAGAAGCAGATACGCAGTATTTT.

The chain has TRBV14 and TRBJ1-1; D uncertain. Germline V gene sequence: CDR1 SGHDN, CDR2 FVKESK. Trimming removed 4 bases from V and 2 bases from J, with 11 bases in between. This CDR3 region has 14 residues. The CDR3 coding sequence is TGTGCCAGCAGCCTCCCCAGGATTAACACTGAAGCTTTCTTT. Encoded protein: CASSLPRINTEAFF.

The chain has TRBV9 and TRBJ2-3, with D tentatively TRBD1 (6 bases). The germline V gene has CDR1 SGDLS and CDR2 YYNGEE. The CDR3 contains 15 residues. Trimming took 0 bases from V and 2 from J, leaving 10 bases between them. Written as DNA, the CDR3 is TGTGCCAGCAGCGTAGTTGCAGGGGACACAGATACGCAGTATTTT. It yields the protein CASSVVAGDTDTQYF.

The chain carries TRBV4-3 and TRBJ2-5; D might be TRBD1 (5 bases). The germline V gene has CDR1 LGHNA and CDR2 YSLEER. V lost 3 bases and J 7 bases, leaving 18 bases between the germline ends. The CDR3 contains 15 residues. For the CDR3, the DNA is TGCGCCAGCAGCCAGGGCGAAGGGGCCGGCGGGACCCAGTACTTC. Translated: CASSQGEGAGGTQYF.

V is TRBV7-6 and J is TRBJ2-7; 10 bases fit TRBD1. CDR3 length equals 14 residues. The V and J ends lost 5 bases and 5 bases, in that order; junction bases with no gene match: 6. The germline CDR1 and CDR2 sequences are SGHVS and FNYEAQ. CDR3 sequence (DNA): TGTGCCAGCAGCCCCTGGGACAGGGGCGACGAGCAGTACTTC. Its protein product is CASSPWDRGDEQYF.

The V call is TRBV10-3, the J call TRBJ2-7; 8 positions match TRBD1. The V gene's germline CDR1 is ENHRY and CDR2 SYGVKD. This CDR3 is built from 14 residues. The J segment lost 6 bases and the V segment lost 6 bases, leaving 10 bases of the junction unmatched. CDR3 in amino acids: CAIRADRAGSEQYF. CDR3 nucleotides: TGTGCCATCAGGGCGGACAGGGCCGGATCCGAGCAGTACTTC.

This rearrangement joins TRBV7-2 to TRBJ2-7, with 15 bases that match TRBD2. The ends lost 4 bases at V and 1 base at J; junction bases unmatched: 2. The V gene's germline CDR1 is SGHTA and CDR2 FQGNSA. The CDR3 length is 16 residues. The CDR3 here is CASSWGTSGRSYEQYF. CDR3 nucleotides: TGTGCCAGCAGCTGGGGGACTAGCGGGAGGTCCTACGAGCAGTACTTC.

This clone appeared a single time. The chain is built from TRBV30 and TRBJ1-6; D is perhaps TRBD1 (6 bases). The CDR3 is 15 residues long. Trimming left V 2 bases short and J 8 bases short, with 16 bases between. Germline loops: CDR1 GTSNPN, CDR2 SVGIG (reference sequence). The CDR3, as DNA: TGTGCCTGGAGTCCTCCCGTCAGGGGTTATTCACCCCTCCACTTT. Translating gives CAWSPPVRGYSPLHF.

The rearrangement joins TRBV7-2 to TRBJ1-5; 7 bases agree with TRBD1. Germline V gene sequence: CDR1 SGHTA, CDR2 FQGNSA. This CDR3 spans 16 amino acids. V lost 1 base and J lost 2; bases outside the gene matches: 5. The CDR3 nucleotides read TGTGCCAGCAGCTTAGTAGGGGGCAAGGGCAATCAGCCCCAGCATTTT. Translated: CASSLVGGKGNQPQHF.

The chain employs TRBV7-3 and TRBJ2-7; 10 nucleotides match TRBD2. The CDR3 has 16 amino acids. Trimming cost V 2 bases and J 7 bases; bases outside gene matches: 11. Germline assignment: CDR1 SGHTA and CDR2 FQGTGA. DNA of the CDR3: TGTGCCAGCAGCTTACTGGGAGCGGGAGGGCCGGGAGAGCAGTACTTC. Its protein is CASSLLGAGGPGEQYF.

The chain carries TRBV11-3 and TRBJ2-5; the match to TRBD2 covers 7 bases. Unmatched junction bases numbered 6, after V lost 6 bases and J lost 2 bases. The length of the CDR3 is 14 residues. In germline, CDR1 is SGHNT, CDR2 YENEEA. CDR3 region: CASSTGGSQETQYF. Written as DNA, the CDR3 is TGTGCCAGCAGTACCGGGGGGTCACAAGAGACCCAGTACTTC.

V usage is TRBV4-1 and J usage is TRBJ2-6; weak D call: TRBD2 (5 bases). From germline, CDR1 is MGHRA and CDR2 YSYEKL. Deletions cut 4 bases from V and 1 base from J, with 11 bases between. The CDR3 sequence is 16 residues long. The CDR3 loop is CASSRGGLSGANVLTF. The CDR3 DNA reads TGCGCCAGCAGCCGAGGCGGGTTATCTGGGGCCAACGTCCTGACTTTC.

The chain couples TRBV5-1 to TRBJ1-1, with a possible D match to TRBD1 (5 bases). The germline V and J ends were trimmed by 1 base and 1 base, with 8 bases remaining between them. The CDR3 loop spans 14 amino acids. Looked up from germline, CDR1 is SGHRS and CDR2 is YFSETQ. In nucleotides, the CDR3 is TGCGCCAGCAGCTTGATCGGGGGGAACACTGAAGCTTTCTTT. As protein: CASSLIGGNTEAFF. Using reference TRBV5-1 and TRBJ1-1 for the parts outside the CDR3, the full variable domain is KAGVTQTPRYLIKTRGQQVTLSCSPISGHRSVSWYQQTPGQGLQFLFEYFSETQRNKGNFPGRFSGRQFSNSRSEMNVSTLELGDSALYLCASSLIGGNTEAFFGQGTRLTVV.

This chain joins TRBV5-1 and TRBJ1-3, with D possibly TRBD1 on 6 matching bases. This CDR3 region has 16 residues. The V gene lost 0 bases and the J gene lost 0 bases, with 10 bases spanning the gap. The germline V gene has CDR1 SGHRS and CDR2 YFSETQ. DNA of the CDR3: TGCGCCAGCAGCTTGGGTTACAGGGCCTCTGGAAACACCATATATTTT. Its protein is CASSLGYRASGNTIYF.

V is TRBV25-1 and J is TRBJ2-5; 9 bases align to TRBD1. The CDR3 length is 14 residues. J gave up 5 bases and V 8 bases, and 9 bases lay outside the gene matches. Germline V gene sequence: CDR1 MGHDK, CDR2 SYGVNS. CDR3: CASGDRGRGETQYF. Written as DNA, the CDR3 is TGTGCCAGCGGAGACAGGGGGAGAGGCGAGACCCAGTACTTC. The variable domain in full, completed from reference TRBV25-1 and TRBJ2-5, reads EADIYQTPRYLVIGTGKKITLECSQTMGHDKMYWYQQDPGMELHLIHYSYGVNSTEKGDLSSESTVSRIRTEHFPLTLESARPSHTSQYLCASGDRGRGETQYFGPGTRLLVL.

This chain links TRBV29-1 with TRBJ1-5; 7 nucleotides match TRBD1. Trimming cost V 7 bases and J 4 bases; bases outside gene matches: 4. CDR3 length equals 12 residues. Germline CDR1 reads SQVTM; CDR2 reads ANQGSEA. In nucleotides, the CDR3 is TGCAGCGGAGGACAGGAGAATCAGCCCCAGCATTTT. Encoded protein: CSGGQENQPQHF.

This rearrangement joins TRBV29-1 to TRBJ2-7; D remains ambiguous. The CDR3 has 14 amino acids. V gave up 7 bases and J gave up 0 bases, with 16 bases separating them. Germline lookup yields CDR1 SQVTM and CDR2 ANQGSEA. The CDR3 here is CSAATGRPSYEQYF. The CDR3 coding sequence is TGCAGCGCCGCAACCGGTCGCCCCTCCTACGAGCAGTACTTC.

The CDR3 is CASSGGSGTSGYNEQFF. The CDR3 DNA sequence: TGCGCCAGCAGCGGTGGATCCGGGACTAGCGGTTACAATGAGCAGTTCTTC. The chain joins TRBV5-1 to TRBJ2-1, with 11 nucleotides matching TRBD2. The germline V gene has CDR1 SGHRS and CDR2 YFSETQ. This CDR3 spans 17 amino acids. Trimming cost V 4 bases and J 4 bases; bases outside gene matches: 10.

A word on this clone: This sample also contains other DNA sequences that code for the same CDR3. The chain has TRBV5-1 and TRBJ2-5; D is undetermined. The germline gives CDR1 SGHRS, CDR2 YFSETQ. V was pared by 0 bases and J by 4 bases, with 7 bases between. The CDR3 spans 13 residues. The CDR3 loop is CASSLGSGETQYF. The CDR3 DNA sequence: TGCGCCAGCAGCTTGGGCTCGGGAGAGACCCAGTACTTC.

This chain joins TRBV7-9 and TRBJ1-4; 8 positions agree with TRBD1. V was pared by 10 bases and J by 5 bases, with 12 bases of the junction left unmatched. The CDR3 contains 15 residues. The germline V gene has CDR1 SEHNR and CDR2 FQNEAQ (reference sequence). The CDR3 DNA reads as TGTGCCACCGGATCGTCCGGGACAGGCAATGAAAAACTGTTTTTT. Amino acid sequence: CATGSSGTGNEKLFF.